The TCR beta chain under discussion was sequenced for a study of blood T cell repertoires in COVID-19. Libraries were prepared by immunoSEQ multiplex PCR; TCRdb keeps only in-frame clonotypes and omits some of them. The repertoire holds about 240,000 clones, with roughly four fifths as singletons. Per the germline V gene, CDR1 is SGHVS and CDR2 is FNYEAQ. Trimming at V came to 5 bases and at J to 1 base, leaving 8 bases not matched to a gene. The CDR3 totals 15 residues. The clonotype was recovered from a woman in her seventies with acute or convalescent COVID-19. This chain uses TRBV7-6 with TRBJ2-7; 7 nucleotides agree with TRBD1. What was sequenced was peripheral blood. Written as DNA, the CDR3 is TGTGCCAGCAGCGGTTCCGGGACAGCTTCCTACGAGCAGTACTTC. This encodes CASSGSGTASYEQYF.